A selection of T cell receptor beta chains follows, all from one sample in a study of cytomegalovirus exposure and HLA in healthy donors. The table came from immunoSEQ multiplex PCR; TCRdb's copy has only in-frame clones and leaves some out. The table shows roughly 150,000 clones, with roughly 85% occurring only once. Material: PBMCs. These receptors came from a male donor in good health and CMV-seronegative. CDR3s include the opening cysteine and the closing phenylalanine or tryptophan. Each record gives: clone size, J gene, V gene, D gene, CDR3 DNA, CDR3 protein. A D gene is named only where the DNA matches it firmly. The size entry is marked missing in some rows and otherwise reads once, few, many or a size class.

abundance: .
j_gene: TRBJ2-7
v_gene: TRBV15
d_gene: TRBD1
CDR3nt: TGTGCCACCAGCGACCTGGGACAGGCCTCCTACGAGCAGTACTTC
CDR3aa: CATSDLGQASYEQYF

abundance: .
j_gene: TRBJ2-1
v_gene: TRBV5-1
d_gene: .
CDR3nt: TGCGCCAGCAGCTTGGCCCAGGTGACCTTCTCCTACAATGAGCAGTTCTTC
CDR3aa: CASSLAQVTFSYNEQFF

abundance: once
j_gene: TRBJ2-7
v_gene: TRBV6-5
d_gene: TRBD2
CDR3nt: TGTGCCAGCAGACGACCGGGACTAGAAGGGGGAGAGCAGTACTTC
CDR3aa: CASRRPGLEGGEQYF

abundance: once
j_gene: TRBJ2-1
v_gene: TRBV6-1
d_gene: TRBD1
CDR3nt: TGTGCCAGCAGTGAAGTCAACAGGGGGCTAAATGAGCAGTTCTTC
CDR3aa: CASSEVNRGLNEQFF

abundance: few
j_gene: TRBJ1-1
v_gene: TRBV11-2
d_gene: .
CDR3nt: TGTGCCAGCAGCTTAACAGGGACGACTGAAGCTTTCTTT
CDR3aa: CASSLTGTTEAFF

abundance: once
j_gene: TRBJ2-4
v_gene: TRBV7-6
d_gene: .
CDR3nt: TGTGCCAGCAGCTTCGACGGGAACATTCAGTACTTC
CDR3aa: CASSFDGNIQYF

abundance: .
j_gene: TRBJ1-5
v_gene: TRBV7-9
d_gene: .
CDR3nt: TGTTCCAGCAGCCAAGGAGTTCAGCCCCAGCATTTT
CDR3aa: CSSSQGVQPQHF

abundance: .
j_gene: TRBJ2-7
v_gene: TRBV11-2
d_gene: TRBD2
CDR3nt: TGTGCCAGCAGCTTGGCGACTAGCGGGAGGGAGCAGTACTTC
CDR3aa: CASSLATSGREQYF

abundance: .
j_gene: TRBJ1-1
v_gene: TRBV29-1
d_gene: .
CDR3nt: TGCAGCGTTTTTTTACCCGACAAGGCAGAAGCTTTCTTT
CDR3aa: CSVFLPDKAEAFF

abundance: .
j_gene: TRBJ1-1
v_gene: TRBV7-3
d_gene: .
CDR3nt: TGTGCCAGCAGCCGGAGTTCGGGTGAAGCTGAAGCTTTCTTT
CDR3aa: CASSRSSGEAEAFF

abundance: .
j_gene: TRBJ2-7
v_gene: TRBV27
d_gene: .
CDR3nt: TGTGCCAGCATGTTTTCGGGGAGCTCCTACGAGCAGTACTTC
CDR3aa: CASMFSGSSYEQYF

abundance: .
j_gene: TRBJ2-7
v_gene: TRBV30
d_gene: .
CDR3nt: TGTGCCTGGAGTCGACAGACGGAGCAGTACTTC
CDR3aa: CAWSRQTEQYF

abundance: .
j_gene: TRBJ2-2
v_gene: TRBV9
d_gene: TRBD2
CDR3nt: TGTGCCAGCAGCGTAGGAGCGGGAGCTGAGGCCGGGGAGCTGTTTTTT
CDR3aa: CASSVGAGAEAGELFF

abundance: .
j_gene: TRBJ2-1
v_gene: TRBV9
d_gene: TRBD2
CDR3nt: TGTGCCAGCAGCGACCTGCGTAGCGGGAGTATCAATGAGCAGTTCTTC
CDR3aa: CASSDLRSGSINEQFF

abundance: .
j_gene: TRBJ2-6
v_gene: TRBV6-6
d_gene: .
CDR3nt: TGTGCAACCCAGGGCTCTGGGGCCAACGTCCTGACTTTC
CDR3aa: CATQGSGANVLTF

abundance: .
j_gene: TRBJ2-3
v_gene: TRBV5-6
d_gene: .
CDR3nt: TGTGCCAGCAGCTTTGGGCAGAAGGGCACAGATACGCAGTATTTT
CDR3aa: CASSFGQKGTDTQYF

abundance: once
j_gene: TRBJ1-1
v_gene: TRBV7-3
d_gene: TRBD1
CDR3nt: TGTGCCAGCAGCCCACTAGGGACAGGGGGTAGTAACACTGAGGCTTTCTTT
CDR3aa: CASSPLGTGGSNTEAFF

abundance: .
j_gene: TRBJ1-2
v_gene: TRBV6-6
d_gene: TRBD1
CDR3nt: TGTGCCAGCAGCCACGGACAGGGGGCCTATGGCTACACCTTC
CDR3aa: CASSHGQGAYGYTF

abundance: .
j_gene: TRBJ2-7
v_gene: TRBV19
d_gene: TRBD1
CDR3nt: TGTGCCAGTAGTATGCAGAGTAACAGGGGTCTATACGAGCAGTACTTC
CDR3aa: CASSMQSNRGLYEQYF

abundance: .
j_gene: TRBJ2-1
v_gene: TRBV18
d_gene: .
CDR3nt: TGTGCCAGCTCACCCCGTGATGAGCAGTTCTTC
CDR3aa: CASSPRDEQFF

abundance: .
j_gene: TRBJ1-4
v_gene: TRBV6-5
d_gene: TRBD1
CDR3nt: TGTGCCAGCACTTGGGACAGACGTAATGAAAAACTGTTTTTT
CDR3aa: CASTWDRRNEKLFF

abundance: .
j_gene: TRBJ2-1
v_gene: TRBV2
d_gene: TRBD2
CDR3nt: TGTGCCAGCAGTGGGGAGGGCGAGCAGTTCTTC
CDR3aa: CASSGEGEQFF

abundance: .
j_gene: TRBJ2-5
v_gene: TRBV10-3
d_gene: .
CDR3nt: TGTGCCATAGGCGGGATTGAGACCCAGTACTTC
CDR3aa: CAIGGIETQYF

abundance: .
j_gene: TRBJ2-1
v_gene: TRBV6-5
d_gene: TRBD2
CDR3nt: TGTGCCAGCAGTCGACTAGCGGGAGCCCGAGGTGAGCAGTTCTTC
CDR3aa: CASSRLAGARGEQFF

abundance: .
j_gene: TRBJ1-6
v_gene: TRBV15
d_gene: TRBD1
CDR3nt: TGTGCCACCAGCATCGGGACAGCTAATTCACCCCTCCACTTT
CDR3aa: CATSIGTANSPLHF

abundance: .
j_gene: TRBJ2-3
v_gene: TRBV7-2
d_gene: .
CDR3nt: TGTGCCAGCAGCTTAGGCTACCCCGGAGCCTATACGCAGTATTTT
CDR3aa: CASSLGYPGAYTQYF

abundance: once
j_gene: TRBJ1-3
v_gene: TRBV5-6
d_gene: .
CDR3nt: TGTGCCAGCAGCCGGAGGGGCAGTGTCTCTGGAAACACCATATATTTT
CDR3aa: CASSRRGSVSGNTIYF

abundance: once
j_gene: TRBJ1-6
v_gene: TRBV7-2
d_gene: .
CDR3nt: TGTGCCAGCAGCTTAGCGCAGGAATCACCCCTCCACTTT
CDR3aa: CASSLAQESPLHF

abundance: .
j_gene: TRBJ2-1
v_gene: TRBV18
d_gene: .
CDR3nt: TGTGCCAGCTCACCACTCCTAATCGGGTACAATGAGCAGTTCTTC
CDR3aa: CASSPLLIGYNEQFF

abundance: .
j_gene: TRBJ2-2
v_gene: TRBV30
d_gene: .
CDR3nt: TGTGCCTGGAGTGTATCCGGTTCCGGGGAGCTGTTTTTT
CDR3aa: CAWSVSGSGELFF

abundance: .
j_gene: TRBJ2-5
v_gene: TRBV4-1
d_gene: TRBD2
CDR3nt: TGCGCCAGCAGCCCCCCGCTGCGGGGGACCCAAGAGACCCAGTACTTC
CDR3aa: CASSPPLRGTQETQYF

abundance: .
j_gene: TRBJ2-7
v_gene: TRBV29-1
d_gene: .
CDR3nt: TGCAGCGTTGAACAGGGATCCTACGAGCAGTACTTC
CDR3aa: CSVEQGSYEQYF

abundance: .
j_gene: TRBJ1-2
v_gene: TRBV5-4
d_gene: .
CDR3nt: TGTGCCAGCAGCACACCCGGGACGGGGGGTTCGGGCTACACCTTC
CDR3aa: CASSTPGTGGSGYTF

abundance: .
j_gene: TRBJ1-4
v_gene: TRBV7-2
d_gene: .
CDR3nt: TGTGCCAGCAGCTTAGACATCCTTAATGAAAAACTGTTTTTT
CDR3aa: CASSLDILNEKLFF

abundance: .
j_gene: TRBJ2-1
v_gene: TRBV9
d_gene: .
CDR3nt: TGTGCCAGCAGCGGATCTGCGGCCGACAATGAGCAGTTCTTC
CDR3aa: CASSGSAADNEQFF

abundance: .
j_gene: TRBJ2-7
v_gene: TRBV4-1
d_gene: TRBD2
CDR3nt: TGCGCCAGCAGCCAAGATCCTCGGCTAGCGGTTCACTACGAGCAGTACTTC
CDR3aa: CASSQDPRLAVHYEQYF

abundance: .
j_gene: TRBJ2-6
v_gene: TRBV9
d_gene: .
CDR3nt: TGTGCCAGCAGCGCCTACTCTGGGGCCAACGTCCTGACTTTC
CDR3aa: CASSAYSGANVLTF

abundance: .
j_gene: TRBJ2-2
v_gene: TRBV2
d_gene: .
CDR3nt: TGTGCCAGCAGTGTAGCGAACACCGGGGAGCTGTTTTTT
CDR3aa: CASSVANTGELFF

abundance: few
j_gene: TRBJ2-7
v_gene: TRBV6-1
d_gene: TRBD1
CDR3nt: TGTGCCAGCACCGGGACAGGGGAATCGTACGAGCAGTACTTC
CDR3aa: CASTGTGESYEQYF

abundance: .
j_gene: TRBJ2-1
v_gene: TRBV6-5
d_gene: TRBD2
CDR3nt: TGTGCCAGCAGTTCCCCGGGACTAGGGAGTAATGAGCAGTTCTTC
CDR3aa: CASSSPGLGSNEQFF

abundance: .
j_gene: TRBJ1-2
v_gene: TRBV21-1
d_gene: .
CDR3nt: TGTGCCAGCAGCAAAGAAAGGACAGGGGTAAACTATGGCTACACCTTC
CDR3aa: CASSKERTGVNYGYTF

abundance: .
j_gene: TRBJ2-5
v_gene: TRBV7-9
d_gene: .
CDR3nt: TGTGCCAGCACCTACAGGGACCAAGAGACCCAGTACTTC
CDR3aa: CASTYRDQETQYF

abundance: .
j_gene: TRBJ2-7
v_gene: TRBV11-2
d_gene: TRBD2
CDR3nt: TGTGCCAGCAGCATCCCAACGGGGGGGCCCTACTACGAGCAGTACTTC
CDR3aa: CASSIPTGGPYYEQYF

abundance: .
j_gene: TRBJ1-5
v_gene: TRBV7-9
d_gene: .
CDR3nt: TGTGCCAGCAGCTTAGAAGGGGCAGGGAATCAGCCCCAGCATTTT
CDR3aa: CASSLEGAGNQPQHF

abundance: .
j_gene: TRBJ1-6
v_gene: TRBV6-5
d_gene: .
CDR3nt: TGTGCCAGCAGTCCCGGGACTCAATATAATTCACCCCTCCACTTT
CDR3aa: CASSPGTQYNSPLHF

abundance: .
j_gene: TRBJ2-7
v_gene: TRBV6-4
d_gene: TRBD1
CDR3nt: TGTGCCAGCAGTGTAGAGACAGGGGCCGAGCAGTACTTC
CDR3aa: CASSVETGAEQYF

abundance: .
j_gene: TRBJ1-1
v_gene: TRBV7-2
d_gene: .
CDR3nt: TGTGCCAGCAGCTTAGCCTTAGGGGAGGGTAGTAGGGCTGAAGCTTTCTTT
CDR3aa: CASSLALGEGSRAEAFF

abundance: .
j_gene: TRBJ1-1
v_gene: TRBV15
d_gene: TRBD1
CDR3nt: TGTGCCACCAGCAATTCCGGGACAGGATATCTACCTGAAGCTTTCTTT
CDR3aa: CATSNSGTGYLPEAFF

abundance: .
j_gene: TRBJ1-1
v_gene: TRBV7-3
d_gene: .
CDR3nt: TGTGCCAGCAGCCGAGACAGGCACACTGAAGCTTTCTTT
CDR3aa: CASSRDRHTEAFF

abundance: .
j_gene: TRBJ1-1
v_gene: TRBV27
d_gene: TRBD1
CDR3nt: TGTGCCAGCAGGCTGGACAGGGCGACTGAAGCTTTCTTT
CDR3aa: CASRLDRATEAFF

abundance: .
j_gene: TRBJ1-1
v_gene: TRBV11-3
d_gene: TRBD1
CDR3nt: TGTGCCAGCAGCTTAGAAGGGACAGATCTTCTGAACACTGAAGCTTTCTTT
CDR3aa: CASSLEGTDLLNTEAFF

abundance: .
j_gene: TRBJ1-5
v_gene: TRBV30
d_gene: TRBD1
CDR3nt: TGTGCCTGGACTACGGGACAGTTTAATCAGCCCCAGCATTTT
CDR3aa: CAWTTGQFNQPQHF

abundance: .
j_gene: TRBJ2-7
v_gene: TRBV7-9
d_gene: .
CDR3nt: TGTGCCAGCAGCTTACAGCCAGGGTATAGCGAGCAGTACTTC
CDR3aa: CASSLQPGYSEQYF

abundance: few
j_gene: TRBJ2-3
v_gene: TRBV7-9
d_gene: TRBD2
CDR3nt: TGTGCCAGCAGCTTAGTCCCCCGGCGGAGCGGGGAGCAGTATTTT
CDR3aa: CASSLVPRRSGEQYF

abundance: .
j_gene: TRBJ2-3
v_gene: TRBV5-6
d_gene: TRBD2
CDR3nt: TGTGCCAGCAGCTTGATGACTAGCGGGGTCGGGGATACGCAGTATTTT
CDR3aa: CASSLMTSGVGDTQYF